This TCR beta chain was sequenced during a study of OX40 agonist ivuxolimab in advanced cancers. Overall study context: A diagnosis of hepatocellular carcinoma, melanoma, renal cell or head and neck cancer was present in dose-escalation patients. Study-level results: With doses of 0.1-3.0 mg/kg, partial responders showed among the lowest clonal expansion.

With V trimmed by 3 bases and J by 0 bases, 5 bases remained unmatched. CDR3 length: 17 amino acids. Germline values: CDR1 SGHRS, CDR2 YFSETQ. Blood samples were obtained at baseline, cycle 4 day 1, and cycle 7 day 1. TCRdb's copy holds only in-frame clones and misses some; the assay was immunoSEQ multiplex PCR. The sample yields about 91,000 clones, 87% seen once. As for this clone: The target antigen is unknown.

The rearrangement uses TRBV5-1 and TRBJ2-3; 12 bases fit TRBD2. The sequencing used CD4+ or CD8+ T cells sorted from blood, collected in a trial of the OX40 agonist ivuxolimab. The sequence was obtained from an adult with an advanced solid tumor such as melanoma, head and neck, liver or kidney cancer. The chain's CDR3 is CASSSGLAGWSTDTQYF. The CDR3 region has the DNA TGCGCCAGCAGCTCCGGACTAGCGGGGTGGAGCACAGATACGCAGTATTTT.